Below, 7 T cell receptor beta chains from the same sample are listed, as sequenced in a study of shared clonotypes between healthy human individuals. Using immunoSEQ multiplex PCR, the repertoire was profiled, and TCRdb retains in-frame clones only, with some absent. The sample lists millions of clones, less than 95% occurring once. In the naive CD8 group, cells lacked CD45RO and were positively selected for CCR7, so terminally differentiated effector memory CD45RA+ cells were left out. What was sequenced was naive CD8+ T cells sorted from blood. The receptors stem from a man aged 18 to 30 in good health.

The gene calls are TRBV7-6 and TRBJ2-2, with D hard to call. The CDR3 contains 15 residues. Germline V gene sequence: CDR1 SGHVS, CDR2 FNYEAQ. The V end lost 4 bases, the J end lost 3 bases, and 12 bases lay between the germline ends. In nucleotides, the CDR3 is TGTGCCAGCAGCTCGACAACTGGATACACCGGGGAGCTGTTTTTT. The encoded protein is CASSSTTGYTGELFF.

V and J are TRBV4-1 and TRBJ2-1, with 11 bases matching TRBD2. CDR1 MGHRA and CDR2 YSYEKL come from the germline V gene. The J segment lost 3 bases and the V segment lost 0 bases, leaving 4 bases of the junction unmatched. There are 17 residues in the CDR3. The CDR3 protein is CASSQDLGTSGYNEQFF. The CDR3 DNA sequence: TGCGCCAGCAGCCAAGACCTCGGGACTAGCGGCTACAATGAGCAGTTCTTC.

The V gene is TRBV4-3, the J gene TRBJ2-4; 13 bases line up with TRBD2. Germline V gene data show CDR1 as LGHNA and CDR2 as YSLEER. The CDR3 is 21 amino acids. V was clipped by 0 bases and J by 8 bases; unmatched bases: 19. The CDR3 is CASSQETGAVGLAGASDIQYF. The DNA for the CDR3 is TGCGCCAGCAGCCAAGAGACGGGGGCAGTAGGACTAGCGGGAGCGAGCGACATTCAGTACTTC.

The chain has TRBV30 and TRBJ2-3; tentative D call: TRBD1 (5 bases). The CDR3 loop spans 15 amino acids. Germline V CDR1 and CDR2: GTSNPN, SVGIG (reference sequence). V lost 3 bases and J 5 bases, leaving 18 bases between the germline ends. The CDR3 coding sequence is TGTGCCTGGAGGTCGGCAGGGAAGGGTAGAGATACGCAGTATTTT. Its translation is CAWRSAGKGRDTQYF.

The chain is built from TRBV6-1 and TRBJ1-1; maybe TRBD1 (5 bases). The CDR3 spans 15 residues. Germline-derived CDR1 and CDR2 are MNHNS and SASEGT. V was shortened by 6 bases and J by 5 bases, with 19 bases between the two germline ends. CDR3: CASRPPGGWKTEAFF. In DNA, the CDR3 is TGTGCCAGCAGACCCCCCGGGGGATGGAAAACTGAAGCTTTCTTT.

This clone is a singleton in its sample. V usage is TRBV7-9 and J usage is TRBJ2-2; no reliable D call. This CDR3 contains 14 residues. The germline V gene has CDR1 SEHNR and CDR2 FQNEAQ (reference sequence). V lost 1 base to trimming and J lost 5 bases, with 8 bases between them. The CDR3: CASSLEGRTGELFF. CDR3 coding DNA: TGTGCCAGCAGCTTAGAAGGAAGGACCGGGGAGCTGTTTTTT.

This clone was counted a single time. The chain joins TRBV19 to TRBJ1-5; 7 bases fit TRBD1. The CDR3 loop spans 16 amino acids. From germline, CDR1 is LNHDA and CDR2 SQIVND (reference sequence). J lost 3 bases, V lost 1 base, and 6 bases had no gene match. CDR3 protein: CASSIALGQSNQPQHF. In DNA form, the CDR3 reads TGTGCCAGTAGTATAGCCCTGGGACAGTCCAATCAGCCCCAGCATTTT. Filled out from reference TRBV19 and TRBJ1-5, the complete variable domain reads DGGITQSPKYLFRKEGQNVTLSCEQNLNHDAMYWYRQDPGQGLRLIYYSQIVNDFQKGDIAEGYSVSREKKESFPLTVTSAQKNPTAFYLCASSIALGQSNQPQHFGDGTRLSIL.